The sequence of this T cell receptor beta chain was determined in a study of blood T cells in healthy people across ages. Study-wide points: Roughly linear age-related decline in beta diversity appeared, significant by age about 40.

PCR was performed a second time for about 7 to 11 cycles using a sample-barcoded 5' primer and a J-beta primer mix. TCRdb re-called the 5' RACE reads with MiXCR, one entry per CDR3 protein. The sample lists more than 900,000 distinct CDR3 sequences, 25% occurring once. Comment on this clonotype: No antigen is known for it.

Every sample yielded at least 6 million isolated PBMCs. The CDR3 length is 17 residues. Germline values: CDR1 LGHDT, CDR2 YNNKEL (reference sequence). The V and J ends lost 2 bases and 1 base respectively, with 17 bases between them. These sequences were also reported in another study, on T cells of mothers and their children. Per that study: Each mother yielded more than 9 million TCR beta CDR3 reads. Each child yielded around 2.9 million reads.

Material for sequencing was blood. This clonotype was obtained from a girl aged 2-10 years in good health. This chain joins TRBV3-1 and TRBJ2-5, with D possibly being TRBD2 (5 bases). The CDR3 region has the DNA TGTGCCAGCAGCCAACGCCCCCGGACTGGAGGCCAAGAGACCCAGTACTTC. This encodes CASSQRPRTGGQETQYF.